Listed below are T cell receptor beta chains from one sample, sequenced in a study of neoadjuvant nivolumab and ipilimumab in lung cancer. Profiling relied on immunoSEQ multiplex PCR, and the TCRdb table lists in-frame clones only, not all of them. The repertoire holds some 18,000 clones, with approximately 87% as singletons. The sequencing used peripheral blood, collected before neoadjuvant nivolumab, alone or with ipilimumab. The receptors were sampled from an adult with non-small cell lung cancer. Both conserved end residues are part of each CDR3. A D gene is named only where the DNA matches it firmly. Where a row states a size, it is once, few, many or the class of an expanded clone; other rows omit it.

abundance	d_gene	v_gene	j_gene	CDR3aa	CDR3nt
.	.	TRBV7-9	TRBJ1-1	CASSSPWAKNTEAFF	TGTGCCAGCAGCTCCCCTTGGGCCAAGAACACTGAAGCTTTCTTT
.	TRBD2	TRBV9	TRBJ2-7	CASSVSGSGYEQYF	TGTGCCAGCAGCGTTAGCGGGAGCGGCTACGAGCAGTACTTC
.	.	TRBV19	TRBJ2-2	CASSPRGSPAGELFF	TGTGCCAGTAGTCCTCGAGGGAGCCCCGCCGGGGAGCTGTTTTTT
.	.	TRBV7-9	TRBJ2-7	CASTFGNEQYF	TGTGCCAGCACCTTCGGGAACGAGCAGTACTTC
.	TRBD2	TRBV11-2	TRBJ2-2	CASSPRTSGAHTGELFF	TGTGCCAGCAGCCCCCGGACTAGCGGGGCCCACACCGGGGAGCTGTTTTTT
.	.	TRBV4-1	TRBJ2-7	CASSQLGDLRGEQYF	TGCGCCAGCAGCCAATTGGGGGACCTGCGGGGCGAGCAGTACTTC
.	TRBD2	TRBV18	TRBJ2-3	CASSSGLAGGSDTQYF	TGTGCCAGCTCATCGGGACTAGCGGGAGGATCGGATACGCAGTATTTT
.	.	TRBV18	TRBJ2-7	CASSPHRYEEQYF	TGTGCCAGCTCACCCCACAGATACGAAGAGCAGTACTTC
.	TRBD2	TRBV7-2	TRBJ2-7	CASSLVVGEGTYEQYF	TGTGCCAGCAGCTTAGTCGTGGGGGAGGGGACCTACGAGCAGTACTTC
once	.	TRBV5-1	TRBJ2-7	CASSLGQRGLYEQYF	TGCGCCAGCAGCTTGGGCCAGCGAGGCCTGTACGAGCAGTACTTC
.	.	TRBV7-9	TRBJ2-3	CASRQSGTADTQYF	TGTGCCAGCAGACAGAGCGGGACAGCAGATACGCAGTATTTT
.	.	TRBV29-1	TRBJ2-6	CSVPSGANVLTF	TGCAGCGTCCCTTCTGGGGCCAACGTCCTGACTTTC
.	.	TRBV10-2	TRBJ1-4	CATGRQPTTNEKLFF	TGCGCCACCGGACGCCAGCCCACTACGAATGAAAAACTGTTTTTT
.	.	TRBV9	TRBJ1-1	CASSVGPQMAEAFF	TGTGCCAGCAGCGTCGGGCCCCAGATGGCTGAAGCTTTCTTT
.	TRBD1	TRBV2	TRBJ1-5	CASSLDRGSNQPQHF	TGTGCCAGCAGTCTTGACAGGGGTAGCAATCAGCCCCAGCATTTT
.	.	TRBV28	TRBJ2-5	CASSLNQETQYF	TGTGCCAGCAGTTTGAACCAAGAGACCCAGTACTTC
.	TRBD2	TRBV4-3	TRBJ2-7	CASSQDPAGGDEQYF	TGCGCCAGCAGCCAAGATCCAGCGGGAGGCGACGAGCAGTACTTC
.	.	TRBV5-1	TRBJ2-2	CASSGGANTGELFF	TGCGCCAGCAGCGGGGGAGCGAACACCGGGGAGCTGTTTTTT
.	TRBD2	TRBV5-1	TRBJ2-1	CASRTIAGGPFEQFF	TGCGCCAGCAGGACTATAGCGGGAGGGCCTTTTGAGCAGTTCTTC
few	.	TRBV7-9	TRBJ1-3	CASSPKQGFLSGNTIYF	TGTGCCAGCAGCCCAAAACAGGGCTTCCTTTCTGGAAACACCATATATTTT
.	TRBD2	TRBV28	TRBJ2-7	CASSLPPSGGNYEQYF	TGTGCCAGCAGCCTACCACCTAGCGGGGGGAACTACGAGCAGTACTTC
once	.	TRBV25-1	TRBJ2-5	CASSGSRSQETQYF	TGTGCCAGCAGTGGATCACGGTCCCAAGAGACCCAGTACTTC
.	.	TRBV11-2	TRBJ1-2	CASSSRRSNYGYTF	TGTGCCAGCAGCTCGCGACGAAGCAACTATGGCTACACCTTC
.	.	TRBV11-3	TRBJ2-5	CASSLEGTGQETQYF	TGTGCCAGCAGCTTAGAAGGGACGGGGCAAGAGACCCAGTACTTC
few	.	TRBV2	TRBJ1-2	CASSEVGRGYGYTF	TGTGCCAGCAGTGAGGTTGGCAGGGGCTATGGCTACACCTTC
.	.	TRBV7-2	TRBJ2-7	CASSLGGSGYEQYF	TGTGCCAGCAGCTTAGGGGGTTCCGGCTACGAGCAGTACTTC
.	.	TRBV27	TRBJ1-5	CASSLGGNSNQPQHF	TGTGCCAGCAGTTTAGGAGGGAATAGCAATCAGCCCCAGCATTTT
once	TRBD1	TRBV5-1	TRBJ2-7	CASSLVNRGEQYF	TGCGCCAGCAGCTTGGTCAACAGGGGAGAGCAGTACTTC
once	.	TRBV5-6	TRBJ2-7	CASSRAANEQYF	TGTGCCAGCAGCCGAGCCGCCAACGAGCAGTACTTC
once	.	TRBV5-1	TRBJ2-7	CASKAWVSETYEQYF	TGCGCCAGCAAAGCTTGGGTTAGTGAAACCTACGAGCAGTACTTC
.	.	TRBV2	TRBJ2-7	CASMYTDGYEQYF	TGTGCCAGCATGTATACTGACGGTTACGAGCAGTACTTC
.	TRBD1	TRBV5-4	TRBJ2-1	CASSLDRGGYNEQFF	TGTGCCAGCAGCTTGGACAGGGGCGGGTACAATGAGCAGTTCTTC
.	.	TRBV4-3	TRBJ2-1	CASSQEYGVYNEQFF	TGCGCCAGCAGCCAAGAGTATGGGGTCTACAATGAGCAGTTCTTC
.	.	TRBV10-3	TRBJ2-6	CAIGDQEGGANVLTF	TGTGCCATCGGCGATCAGGAGGGGGGGGCCAACGTCCTGACTTTC
.	.	TRBV30	TRBJ2-7	CAWTPAGRREQYF	TGTGCCTGGACACCTGCTGGTCGGCGGGAGCAGTACTTC
once	.	TRBV29-1	TRBJ1-2	CSVGGRYGYTF	TGCAGCGTGGGGGGTAGATATGGCTACACCTTC
.	.	TRBV18	TRBJ2-7	CASSPVQGMPYEQYF	TGTGCCAGCTCACCAGTACAGGGCATGCCCTACGAGCAGTACTTC
.	.	TRBV30	TRBJ2-7	CAWSETPRDEQYF	TGTGCCTGGAGTGAAACCCCCCGGGACGAGCAGTACTTC
.	.	TRBV18	TRBJ2-7	CASSPTQASGLGEQYF	TGTGCCAGCTCACCTACCCAGGCCAGCGGACTGGGGGAGCAGTACTTC
once	.	TRBV11-1	TRBJ2-6	CASSLGGAGANVLTF	TGTGCCAGCAGCTTAGGGGGCGCAGGGGCCAACGTCCTGACTTTC
.	TRBD1	TRBV29-1	TRBJ2-3	CSVTGYGTDTQYF	TGCAGCGTGACAGGGTACGGCACAGATACGCAGTATTTT